Below are 27 T cell receptor beta chains sequenced from a single sample in a study of Tregs in tolerant kidney transplant recipients. The table came from immunoSEQ multiplex PCR; TCRdb's copy has only in-frame clones and leaves some out. The sample contains more than 90,000 clones, about 90% of which appear only once. Material for sequencing was CD4+ T cells from blood. These receptors all stem from a human donor in good health.

The J gene is TRBJ2-7, the V gene TRBV5-1; 8 bases agree with TRBD1. The ends lost 0 bases at V and 0 bases at J; junction bases unmatched: 5. This CDR3 contains 16 residues. CDR1 SGHRS and CDR2 YFSETQ come from the germline V gene. Here the CDR3 reads CASSLDPGGHSYEQYF. CDR3 nucleotides: TGCGCCAGCAGCTTGGATCCAGGGGGCCACTCCTACGAGCAGTACTTC. Using reference TRBV5-1 and TRBJ2-7 for the parts outside the CDR3, the full variable domain is KAGVTQTPRYLIKTRGQQVTLSCSPISGHRSVSWYQQTPGQGLQFLFEYFSETQRNKGNFPGRFSGRQFSNSRSEMNVSTLELGDSALYLCASSLDPGGHSYEQYFGPGTRLTVT.

The rearrangement links TRBV4-1 to TRBJ2-5, with 10 bases identical to TRBD2. Germline V gene lookup returns CDR1 MGHRA and CDR2 YSYEKL. The CDR3 has 17 amino acids. The V gene end was trimmed by 0 bases and the J gene end by 5 bases; junction bases not matched to a gene: 9. The CDR3, as DNA: TGCGCCAGCAGCCAAGATGGGAGCGGGGGGGCTTGGGAGACCCAGTACTTC. This codes for CASSQDGSGGAWETQYF.

This clone was detected once. This chain joins TRBV12-5 and TRBJ1-2; TRBD1 aligns across 7 bases. The length of the CDR3 is 13 residues. Trimming cost V 2 bases and J 8 bases; bases outside gene matches: 5. Germline CDR1 LGHNT, CDR2 FRNRAP. This chain's CDR3 is CASGLFDRDGYTF. DNA of the CDR3: TGTGCTAGTGGTTTGTTCGACAGGGACGGCTACACCTTC.

Only one count was recorded for this clone. The chain is built from TRBV4-2 and TRBJ1-1, with D perhaps TRBD1 (5 bases). V was pared by 1 base and J by 0 bases, with 15 bases between. This CDR3 contains 17 residues. CDR1 and CDR2 (germline): LGHNA, YNFKEQ. CDR3 in amino acids: CASSQGSLRGVNTEAFF. CDR3 DNA sequence: TGTGCCAGCAGCCAAGGTTCCCTGAGGGGCGTGAACACTGAAGCTTTCTTT.

This chain links TRBV6-1 with TRBJ2-1, with D maybe TRBD2 (5 bases). Germline CDR1 is MNHNS and CDR2 is SASEGT. This CDR3 is 11 amino acids long. V lost 6 bases to trimming and J lost 9 bases, with 9 bases between them. The CDR3: CASSLAGEQFF. The DNA for the CDR3 is TGTGCCAGCAGCCTAGCAGGTGAGCAGTTCTTC.

The chain joins TRBV4-1 to TRBJ2-1, with no clear D. The V end was cut by 0 bases, the J end by 3 bases, with 15 bases between. Germline CDR1 MGHRA, CDR2 YSYEKL. The CDR3 covers 17 residues. The CDR3 sequence: CASSQDPGLGRYNEQFF. The CDR3 nucleotides are TGCGCCAGCAGCCAAGATCCGGGCCTGGGCCGCTACAATGAGCAGTTCTTC.

The rearrangement links TRBV5-1 to TRBJ1-1, with 11 bases matching TRBD1. The CDR3 is 14 amino acids. J gave up 2 bases and V 3 bases, and 0 bases lay outside the gene matches. Germline CDR1 reads SGHRS; CDR2 reads YFSETQ. The CDR3 reads CASSWTGGNTEAFF. In DNA form, the CDR3 reads TGCGCCAGCAGCTGGACAGGGGGCAACACTGAAGCTTTCTTT.

The chain carries TRBV2 and TRBJ1-5; unclear D gene. The CDR3 totals 14 residues. Trimming shortened V by 6 bases and J by 3 bases, and 12 bases separated the two germline ends. Germline V gives CDR1 SNHLY, CDR2 FYNNEI. As DNA, the CDR3 is TGTGCCAGCAGGGAAAGACGGAACAATCAGCCCCAGCATTTT. This sequence encodes CASRERRNNQPQHF.

This clone was observed a single time. The V and J genes are TRBV6-1 and TRBJ2-1, with D unresolved. CDR1 MNHNS and CDR2 SASEGT come from the germline V gene. This CDR3 contains 15 residues. V lost 8 bases, J lost 0 bases, and 14 bases lay in between. For the CDR3, the DNA is TGTGCCAGCTCCCCGGATGGCAGCTCCTACAATGAGCAGTTCTTC. Translation gives CASSPDGSSYNEQFF.

This chain connects TRBV7-2 to TRBJ1-1, with D perhaps TRBD1 (6 bases). This CDR3 has 18 residues. V lost 5 bases, J lost 1 base, and 23 bases lay in between. Germline assignment: CDR1 SGHTA and CDR2 FQGNSA. CDR3 residues: CASSLLTGFGARNTEAFF. The CDR3 bases are TGTGCCAGCAGCCTTCTTACAGGGTTCGGGGCGAGGAACACTGAAGCTTTCTTT.

The J gene is TRBJ2-5, the V gene TRBV9; 13 bases fit TRBD2. V was pared by 2 bases and J by 2 bases, with 6 bases of the junction left unmatched. The CDR3 consists of 17 residues. CDR1 and CDR2 (germline): SGDLS, YYNGEE. CDR3 residues: CASSVATSGGAQETQYF. In nucleotides, the CDR3 is TGTGCCAGCAGCGTCGCTACTAGCGGGGGGGCACAAGAGACCCAGTACTTC. Full variable domain (remainder filled in from reference TRBV9 and TRBJ2-5): DSGVTQTPKHLITATGQRVTLRCSPRSGDLSVYWYQQSLDQGLQFLIQYYNGEERAKGNILERFSAQQFPDLHSELNLSSLELGDSALYFCASSVATSGGAQETQYFGPGTRLLVL.

CDR3 DNA sequence: TGTGCCAGCAGCTTAACGGGGGGATACGGCTACACCTTC. Translation gives CASSLTGGYGYTF. This chain links TRBV7-3 with TRBJ1-2, with a tentative D call TRBD1 (5 bases). V lost 0 bases, J lost 8 bases, and 10 bases lay in between. CDR1 SGHTA and CDR2 FQGTGA come from the germline V gene. CDR3 size: 13 residues.

This chain uses TRBV11-2 with TRBJ2-2; the match to TRBD2 covers 14 bases. This CDR3 contains 15 residues. Germline-derived CDR1 and CDR2 are SGHAT and FQNNGV. The V and J ends lost 7 bases and 6 bases, in that order; junction bases with no gene match: 4. CDR3 loop: CASTLGLAGAGELFF. CDR3 coding DNA: TGTGCCAGCACCTTGGGACTAGCGGGAGCCGGGGAGCTGTTTTTT.

The chain uses TRBV7-3 and TRBJ2-3; possibly TRBD1 for D (6 bases). The CDR3 loop spans 14 amino acids. Per the germline V gene, CDR1 is SGHTA and CDR2 is FQGTGA. V lost 0 bases to trimming and J lost 6 bases, with 10 bases between them. CDR3 DNA sequence: TGTGCCAGCAGCTTAACGGCAGGGGAGGATACGCAGTATTTT. Its protein product is CASSLTAGEDTQYF.

J is TRBJ1-2 and V is TRBV5-5; 12 positions agree with TRBD1. The CDR3 has 16 amino acids. Germline CDR1 is SGHKS and CDR2 is YYEKEE (reference sequence). V shed 4 bases and J 3 bases; nucleotides not matched to a gene: 7. Written as DNA, the CDR3 is TGTGCCAGCAGCCCGGGGACAGGGGGCGCGTACTATGGCTACACCTTC. It codes for CASSPGTGGAYYGYTF.

The chain has TRBV19 and TRBJ2-7; the D is unclear. The V end lost 7 bases, the J end lost 1 base, and 14 bases lay between the germline ends. The CDR3 sequence is 14 residues long. Germline V gene data show CDR1 as LNHDA and CDR2 as SQIVND (reference sequence). The CDR3 nucleotides are TGTGCCAGTAATCAGGACCCCTCATCCTACGAGCAGTACTTC. Translation: CASNQDPSSYEQYF.

The chain joins TRBV6-1 to TRBJ1-5; D is perhaps TRBD1 (6 bases). CDR1 and CDR2 from the germline V gene are MNHNS and SASEGT. V was clipped by 4 bases and J by 1 base, with 11 bases between them. CDR3 length: 15 residues. CDR3 amino acids: CASSVDRTSNQPQHF. The CDR3 DNA sequence: TGTGCCAGCAGTGTTGACAGGACGAGCAATCAGCCCCAGCATTTT.

This chain connects TRBV15 to TRBJ2-7; D uncertain. The CDR3 has 12 amino acids. V was cut by 0 bases and J by 5 bases, with 5 bases left in between. CDR1 is LNHNV and CDR2 is YYDKDF in the germline V gene (reference sequence). The CDR3 nucleotides read TGTGCCACCAGCAGAGAGGGAAACGAGCAGTACTTC. This sequence encodes CATSREGNEQYF.

This clone was counted between two and nine times. The chain links TRBV11-2 to TRBJ1-3; possibly TRBD1 for D (6 bases). Trimming pared 5 bases from V and 3 bases from J, leaving 14 bases between. CDR3 length: 15 residues. Germline V lookup: CDR1 SGHAT, CDR2 FQNNGV. The CDR3, as DNA: TGTGCCAGCAGCCATCAGGGGAATGGTGGAAACACCATATATTTT. It is translated as CASSHQGNGGNTIYF.

The CDR3: CAWSPGSGNTIYF. DNA of the CDR3: TGTGCCTGGAGTCCTGGCTCGGGAAACACCATATATTTT. The chain combines TRBV30 with TRBJ1-3, with D unresolved. Germline lookup yields CDR1 GTSNPN and CDR2 SVGIG (reference sequence). CDR3 size: 13 residues. Trimming cost V 2 bases and J 4 bases, with 9 bases left between them. Complete variable domain (other parts from reference TRBV30 and TRBJ1-3): SQTIHQWPATLVQPVGSPLSLECTVEGTSNPNLYWYRQAAGRGLQLLFYSVGIGQISSEVPQNLSASRPQDRQFILSSKKLLLSDSGFYLCAWSPGSGNTIYFGEGSWLTVV.

The CDR3 reads CASSLAPYRDRVNEQYF. DNA for the CDR3: TGTGCCAGCAGCTTAGCGCCCTACCGGGACAGGGTCAACGAGCAGTACTTC. The chain uses TRBV7-9 and TRBJ2-7, with 9 bases that match TRBD1. There are 17 residues in the CDR3. J lost 5 bases, V lost 0 bases, and 11 bases had no gene match. The germline CDR1 and CDR2 sequences are SEHNR and FQNEAQ (reference sequence).

The rearrangement uses TRBV2 and TRBJ2-5; D is uncertain. The CDR3 extends over 14 amino acids. Germline values: CDR1 SNHLY, CDR2 FYNNEI. Trimming cost V 2 bases and J 2 bases, with 9 bases left between them. The CDR3 loop reads CASSERLKQETQYF. As DNA, the CDR3 is TGTGCCAGCAGTGAAAGGCTTAAACAAGAGACCCAGTACTTC.

The rearrangement uses TRBV14 and TRBJ1-1; the match to TRBD1 covers 11 bases. V was pared by 3 bases and J by 4 bases, with 4 bases of the junction left unmatched. This CDR3 has 15 residues. Germline-derived CDR1 and CDR2 are SGHDN and FVKESK. CDR3 protein: CASSQDRGRITEAFF. CDR3 coding DNA: TGTGCCAGCAGCCAGGACAGGGGGCGAATCACTGAAGCTTTCTTT.

The chain is built from TRBV5-1 and TRBJ1-3; D remains unclear. CDR1 is SGHRS, CDR2 YFSETQ, per germline. This CDR3 region has 16 residues. Between the trimmed V and J ends, which lost 0 bases and 2 bases, there was a span of 12 bases. The CDR3 coding sequence is TGCGCCAGCAGCTTGGGCCCTTATCCCCCTGGAAACACCATATATTTT. It yields the protein CASSLGPYPPGNTIYF.

V gene TRBV10-1 combines with J gene TRBJ2-3; TRBD1 matches at 8 bases. The CDR3 has 16 amino acids. The germline V gene has CDR1 WNHNN and CDR2 SYGVQD (reference sequence). Unmatched junction bases numbered 8, after V lost 5 bases and J lost 1 base. CDR3 nucleotides: TGCGCCAGCAGTAAATCGACAGGGGCGCGCACAGATACGCAGTATTTT. Its protein product is CASSKSTGARTDTQYF.

The rearrangement links TRBV30 to TRBJ1-5; D ambiguous. The ends were cut back, 3 bases at V and 4 bases at J, with 10 bases in the middle. Germline V lookup: CDR1 GTSNPN, CDR2 SVGIG (reference sequence). The CDR3 extends over 13 amino acids. As DNA, the CDR3 is TGTGCCTGGAGCGAGCAAGGGAATCAGCCCCAGCATTTT. Amino acid sequence: CAWSEQGNQPQHF. The whole variable domain, remainder taken from reference TRBV30 and TRBJ1-5, is SQTIHQWPATLVQPVGSPLSLECTVEGTSNPNLYWYRQAAGRGLQLLFYSVGIGQISSEVPQNLSASRPQDRQFILSSKKLLLSDSGFYLCAWSEQGNQPQHFGDGTRLSIL.

The genes are TRBV5-1 and TRBJ1-2; D unclear. CDR1 and CDR2 (germline): SGHRS, YFSETQ. Trimming stripped 4 bases from V and 8 bases from J, with 9 bases between. The CDR3 consists of 11 residues. The DNA for the CDR3 is TGCGCCAGCAGCGAAATGGGCGGCTACACCTTC. This gives the protein CASSEMGGYTF.